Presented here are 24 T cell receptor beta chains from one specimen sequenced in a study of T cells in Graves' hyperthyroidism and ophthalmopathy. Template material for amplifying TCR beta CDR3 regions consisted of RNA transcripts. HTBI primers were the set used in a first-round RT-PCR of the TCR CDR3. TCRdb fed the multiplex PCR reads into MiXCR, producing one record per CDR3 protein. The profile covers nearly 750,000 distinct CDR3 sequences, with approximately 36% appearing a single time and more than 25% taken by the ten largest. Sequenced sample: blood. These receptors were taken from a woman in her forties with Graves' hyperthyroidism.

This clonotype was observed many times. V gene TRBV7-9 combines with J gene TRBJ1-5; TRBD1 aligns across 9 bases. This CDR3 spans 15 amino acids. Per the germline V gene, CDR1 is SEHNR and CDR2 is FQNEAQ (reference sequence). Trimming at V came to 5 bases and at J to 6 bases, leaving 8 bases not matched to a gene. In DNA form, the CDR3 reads TGTGCCAGCAGCCGAGCACGGGACAGGGTTCAGCCCCAGCATTTT. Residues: CASSRARDRVQPQHF.

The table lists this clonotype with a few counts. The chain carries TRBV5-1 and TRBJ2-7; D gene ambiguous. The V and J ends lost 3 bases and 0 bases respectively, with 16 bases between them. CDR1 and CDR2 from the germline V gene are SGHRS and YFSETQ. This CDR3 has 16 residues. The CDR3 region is CASSYAVPASSYEQYF. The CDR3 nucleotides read TGCGCCAGCAGCTACGCCGTCCCTGCTAGCTCCTACGAGCAGTACTTC.

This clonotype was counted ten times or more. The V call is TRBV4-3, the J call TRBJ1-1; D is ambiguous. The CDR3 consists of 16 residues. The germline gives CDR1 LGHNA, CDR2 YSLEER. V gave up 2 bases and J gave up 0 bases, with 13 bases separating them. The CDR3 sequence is CASSQSSTALNTEAFF. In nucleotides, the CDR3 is TGCGCCAGCAGCCAATCGAGTACAGCCTTGAACACTGAAGCTTTCTTT.

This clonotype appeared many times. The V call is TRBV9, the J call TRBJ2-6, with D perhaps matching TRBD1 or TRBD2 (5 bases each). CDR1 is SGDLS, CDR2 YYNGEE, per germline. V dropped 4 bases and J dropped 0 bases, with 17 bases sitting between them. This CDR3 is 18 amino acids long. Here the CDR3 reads CASSSMGRGPSGANVLTF. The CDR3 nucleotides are TGTGCCAGCAGCTCCATGGGACGGGGACCCTCTGGGGCCAACGTCCTGACTTTC. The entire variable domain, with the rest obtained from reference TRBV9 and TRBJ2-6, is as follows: DSGVTQTPKHLITATGQRVTLRCSPRSGDLSVYWYQQSLDQGLQFLIQYYNGEERAKGNILERFSAQQFPDLHSELNLSSLELGDSALYFCASSSMGRGPSGANVLTFGAGSRLTVL.

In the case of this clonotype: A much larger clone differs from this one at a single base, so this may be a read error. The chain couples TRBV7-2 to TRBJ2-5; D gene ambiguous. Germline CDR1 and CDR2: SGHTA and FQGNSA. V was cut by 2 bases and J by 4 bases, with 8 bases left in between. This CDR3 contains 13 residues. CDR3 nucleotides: TGTGCCAGCAGCTTATTGGAGCGAGAGACCCAGTACTTC. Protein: CASSLLERETQYF.

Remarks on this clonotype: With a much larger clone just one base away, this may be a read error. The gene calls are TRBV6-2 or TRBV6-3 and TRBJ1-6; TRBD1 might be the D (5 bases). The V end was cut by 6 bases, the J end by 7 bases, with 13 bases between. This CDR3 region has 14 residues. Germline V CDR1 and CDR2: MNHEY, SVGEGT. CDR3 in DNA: TGTGCCAGCAGCTCGACAGTAGAGAATTCACCCCTCCACTTT. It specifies CASSSTVENSPLHF.

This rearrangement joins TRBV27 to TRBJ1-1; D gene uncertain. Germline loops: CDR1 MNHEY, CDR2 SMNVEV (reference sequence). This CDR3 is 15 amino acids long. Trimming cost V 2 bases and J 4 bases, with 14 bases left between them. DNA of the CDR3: TGTGCCAGCAGTTTAGCTTCGGGGAAGGTCACTGAAGCTTTCTTT. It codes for CASSLASGKVTEAFF.

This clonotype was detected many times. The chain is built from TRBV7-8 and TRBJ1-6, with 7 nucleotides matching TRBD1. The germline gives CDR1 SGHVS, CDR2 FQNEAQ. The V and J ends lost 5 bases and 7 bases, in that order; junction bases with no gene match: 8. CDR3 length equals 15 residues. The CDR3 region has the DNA TGTGCCAGCAGCCAAGGACAGGCACTAAATTCACCCCTCCACTTT. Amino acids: CASSQGQALNSPLHF. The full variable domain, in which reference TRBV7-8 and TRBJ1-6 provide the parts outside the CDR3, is GAGVSQSPRYKVAKRGQDVALRCDPISGHVSLFWYQQALGQGPEFLTYFQNEAQLDKSGLPSDRFFAERPEGSVSTLKIQRTQQEDSAVYLCASSQGQALNSPLHFGNGTRLTVT.

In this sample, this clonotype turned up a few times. The CDR3 here is CASSVFLFGATGGYTF. For the CDR3, the DNA is TGTGCCAGCAGCGTCTTCCTATTCGGAGCCACCGGTGGCTACACCTTC. The V call is TRBV9, the J call TRBJ1-2; D ambiguous. Germline V gene sequence: CDR1 SGDLS, CDR2 YYNGEE. The V end was cut by 2 bases, the J end by 7 bases, with 21 bases between. The CDR3 spans 16 residues.

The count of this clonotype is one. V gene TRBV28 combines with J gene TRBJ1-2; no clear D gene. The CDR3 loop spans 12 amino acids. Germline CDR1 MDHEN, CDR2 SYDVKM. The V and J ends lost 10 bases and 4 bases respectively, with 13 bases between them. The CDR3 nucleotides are TGTGCCACCGAGGTCTTCCCCTATGGCTACACCTTC. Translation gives CATEVFPYGYTF.

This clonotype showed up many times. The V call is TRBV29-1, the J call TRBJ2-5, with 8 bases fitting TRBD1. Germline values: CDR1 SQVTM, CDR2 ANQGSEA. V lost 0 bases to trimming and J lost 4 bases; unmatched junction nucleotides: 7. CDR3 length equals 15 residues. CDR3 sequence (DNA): TGCAGCGTTGAAGATAATACAGGGACAGGAGAGACCCAGTACTTC. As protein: CSVEDNTGTGETQYF.

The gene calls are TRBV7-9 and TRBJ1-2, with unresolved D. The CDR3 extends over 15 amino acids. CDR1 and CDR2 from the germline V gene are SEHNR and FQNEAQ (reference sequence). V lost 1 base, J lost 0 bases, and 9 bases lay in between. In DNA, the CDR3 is TGTGCCAGCAGCTTAGGCTCCCGACCTAACTATGGCTACACCTTC. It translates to CASSLGSRPNYGYTF.

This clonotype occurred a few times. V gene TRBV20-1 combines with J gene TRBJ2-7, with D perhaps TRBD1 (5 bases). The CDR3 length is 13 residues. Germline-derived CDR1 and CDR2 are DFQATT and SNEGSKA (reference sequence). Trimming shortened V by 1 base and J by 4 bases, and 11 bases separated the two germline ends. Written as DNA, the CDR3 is TGCAGTGCTAGAGTCTTCAGGGATTACGAGCAGTACTTC. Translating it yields CSARVFRDYEQYF.

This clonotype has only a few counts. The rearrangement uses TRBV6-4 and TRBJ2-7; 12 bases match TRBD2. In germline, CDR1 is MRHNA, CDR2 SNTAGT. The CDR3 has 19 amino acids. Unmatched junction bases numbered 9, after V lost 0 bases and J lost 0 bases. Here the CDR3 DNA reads TGTGCCAGCAGTGACTCGACTAGCGGGAGATCTAATATCTCCTACGAGCAGTACTTC. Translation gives CASSDSTSGRSNISYEQYF.

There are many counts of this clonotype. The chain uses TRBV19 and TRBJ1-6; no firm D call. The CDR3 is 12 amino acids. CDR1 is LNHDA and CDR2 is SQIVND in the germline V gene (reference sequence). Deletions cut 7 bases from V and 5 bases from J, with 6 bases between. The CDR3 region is CASNQNNSPLHF. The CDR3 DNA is TGTGCCAGTAACCAGAATAATTCACCCCTCCACTTT.

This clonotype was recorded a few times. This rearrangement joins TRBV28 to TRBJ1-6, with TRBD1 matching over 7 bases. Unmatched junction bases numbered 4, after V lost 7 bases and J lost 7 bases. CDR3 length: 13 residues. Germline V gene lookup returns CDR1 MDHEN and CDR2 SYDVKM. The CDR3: CASTGGRNSPLHF. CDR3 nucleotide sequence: TGTGCCAGCACAGGGGGAAGGAATTCACCCCTCCACTTT.

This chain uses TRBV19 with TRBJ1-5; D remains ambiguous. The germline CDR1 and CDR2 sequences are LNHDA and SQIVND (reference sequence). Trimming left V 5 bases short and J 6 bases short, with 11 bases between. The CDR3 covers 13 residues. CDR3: CASSWGGSQPQHF. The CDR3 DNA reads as TGTGCCAGTAGTTGGGGAGGCTCTCAGCCCCAGCATTTT.

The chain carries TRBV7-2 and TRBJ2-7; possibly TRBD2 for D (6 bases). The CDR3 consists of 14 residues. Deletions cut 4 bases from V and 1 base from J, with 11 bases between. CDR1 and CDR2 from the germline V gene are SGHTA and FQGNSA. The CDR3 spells CASSYRDWSYEQYF. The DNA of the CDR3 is TGTGCCAGCAGCTACCGGGACTGGTCCTACGAGCAGTACTTC.

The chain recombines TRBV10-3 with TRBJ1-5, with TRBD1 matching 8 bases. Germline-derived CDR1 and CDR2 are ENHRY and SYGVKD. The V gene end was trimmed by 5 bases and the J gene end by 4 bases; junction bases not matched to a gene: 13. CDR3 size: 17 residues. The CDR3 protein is CAISTTGQGPLNQPQHF. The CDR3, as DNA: TGTGCCATCAGTACAACAGGACAGGGACCGCTTAATCAGCCCCAGCATTTT.

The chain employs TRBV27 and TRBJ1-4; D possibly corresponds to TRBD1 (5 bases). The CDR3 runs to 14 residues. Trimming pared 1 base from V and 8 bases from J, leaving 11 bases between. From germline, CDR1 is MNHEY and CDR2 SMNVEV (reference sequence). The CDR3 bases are TGTGCCAGCAGTTTATACAGGAACCGCGAAAAACTGTTTTTT. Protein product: CASSLYRNREKLFF.

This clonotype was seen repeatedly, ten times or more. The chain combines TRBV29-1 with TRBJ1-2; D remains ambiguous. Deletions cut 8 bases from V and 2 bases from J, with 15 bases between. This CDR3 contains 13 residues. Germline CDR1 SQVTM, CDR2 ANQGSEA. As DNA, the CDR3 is TGCAGCTCTATGACGACTGTCAACTATGGCTACACCTTC. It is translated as CSSMTTVNYGYTF.

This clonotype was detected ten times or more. The CDR3 nucleotides are TGCAGCGCCGGGACAGGGGGCATCTCCGGGGAGCTGTTTTTT. This codes for CSAGTGGISGELFF. The J gene is TRBJ2-2, the V gene TRBV29-1, with TRBD1 identical over 12 bases. Germline V CDR1 and CDR2: SQVTM, ANQGSEA. V trimming: 7 bases; J trimming: 6 bases; junction bases outside the gene matches: 6. There are 14 residues in the CDR3.

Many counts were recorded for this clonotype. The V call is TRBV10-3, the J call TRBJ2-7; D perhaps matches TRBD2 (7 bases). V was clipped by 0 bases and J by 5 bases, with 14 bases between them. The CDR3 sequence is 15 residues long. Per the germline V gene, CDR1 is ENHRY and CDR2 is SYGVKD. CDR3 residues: CAISESGGPADEQYF. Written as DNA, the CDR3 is TGTGCCATCAGTGAGTCCGGGGGGCCGGCGGACGAGCAGTACTTC.

For the CDR3, the DNA is TGCGCCAGCAGCCAATTTCCGGGACAGGGATTTCATGGCTACACCTTC. Translation gives CASSQFPGQGFHGYTF. The chain joins TRBV5-1 to TRBJ1-2; 9 bases are a match to TRBD1. The CDR3 spans 16 residues. Unmatched junction bases numbered 13, after V lost 4 bases and J lost 6 bases. CDR1 and CDR2 from the germline V gene are SGHRS and YFSETQ.